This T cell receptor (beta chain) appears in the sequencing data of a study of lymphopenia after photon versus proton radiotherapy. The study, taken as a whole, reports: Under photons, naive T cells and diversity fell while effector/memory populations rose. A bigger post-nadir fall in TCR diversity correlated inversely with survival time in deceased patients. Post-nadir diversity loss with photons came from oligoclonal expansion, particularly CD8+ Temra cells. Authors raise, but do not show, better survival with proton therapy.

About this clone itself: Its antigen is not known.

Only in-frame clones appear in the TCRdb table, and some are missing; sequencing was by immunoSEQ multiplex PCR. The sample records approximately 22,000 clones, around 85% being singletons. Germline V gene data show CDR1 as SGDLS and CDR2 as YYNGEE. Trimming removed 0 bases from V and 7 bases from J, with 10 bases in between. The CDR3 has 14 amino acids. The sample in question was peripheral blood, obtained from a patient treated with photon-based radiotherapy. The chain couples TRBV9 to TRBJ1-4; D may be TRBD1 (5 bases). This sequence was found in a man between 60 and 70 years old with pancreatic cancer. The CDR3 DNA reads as TGTGCCAGCAGCGTAGGCAGGGCGGGTGAAAAACTGTTTTTT. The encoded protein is CASSVGRAGEKLFF.